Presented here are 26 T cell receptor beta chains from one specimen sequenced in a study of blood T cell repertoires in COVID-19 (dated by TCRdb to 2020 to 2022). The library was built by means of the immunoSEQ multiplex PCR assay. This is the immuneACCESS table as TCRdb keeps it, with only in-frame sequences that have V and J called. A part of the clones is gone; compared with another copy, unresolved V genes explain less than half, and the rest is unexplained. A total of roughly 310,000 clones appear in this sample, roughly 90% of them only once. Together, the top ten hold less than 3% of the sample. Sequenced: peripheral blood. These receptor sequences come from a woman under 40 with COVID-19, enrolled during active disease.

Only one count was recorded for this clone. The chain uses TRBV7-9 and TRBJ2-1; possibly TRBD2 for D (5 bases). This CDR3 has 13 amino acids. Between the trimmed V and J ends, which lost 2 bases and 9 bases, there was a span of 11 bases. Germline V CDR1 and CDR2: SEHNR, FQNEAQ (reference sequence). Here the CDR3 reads CASSLTVSGEQFF. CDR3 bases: TGTGCCAGCAGCTTAACAGTGAGCGGTGAGCAGTTCTTC.

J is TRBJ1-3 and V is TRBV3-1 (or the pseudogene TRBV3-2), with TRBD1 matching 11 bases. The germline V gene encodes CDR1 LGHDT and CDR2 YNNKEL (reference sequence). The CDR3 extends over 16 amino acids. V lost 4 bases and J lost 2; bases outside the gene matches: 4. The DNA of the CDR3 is TGTGCCAGCAGCCTGCGGGGACAGGGGGCTGGAAACACCATATATTTT. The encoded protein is CASSLRGQGAGNTIYF.

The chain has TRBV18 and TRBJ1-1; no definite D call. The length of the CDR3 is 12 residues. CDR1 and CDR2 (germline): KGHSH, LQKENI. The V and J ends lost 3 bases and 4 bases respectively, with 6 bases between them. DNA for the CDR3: TGTGCCAGCTCACCCGTCAGCACTGAAGCTTTCTTT. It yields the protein CASSPVSTEAFF.

The CDR3, as DNA: TGTGCCAGTAGACGGGACCAAGAGACCCAGTACTTC. Translating it yields CASRRDQETQYF. The chain combines TRBV5-4 with TRBJ2-5; the D is unclear. Looked up from germline, CDR1 is SGHNT and CDR2 is YYREEE (reference sequence). The CDR3 loop spans 12 amino acids. Trimming cost V 8 bases and J 0 bases, with 8 bases left between them.

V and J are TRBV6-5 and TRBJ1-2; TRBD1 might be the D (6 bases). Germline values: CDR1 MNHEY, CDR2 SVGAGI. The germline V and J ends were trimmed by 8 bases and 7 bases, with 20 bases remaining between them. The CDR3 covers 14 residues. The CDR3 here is CASGRTELPGGYTF. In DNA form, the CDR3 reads TGTGCCAGCGGCCGGACAGAATTACCGGGTGGCTACACCTTC.

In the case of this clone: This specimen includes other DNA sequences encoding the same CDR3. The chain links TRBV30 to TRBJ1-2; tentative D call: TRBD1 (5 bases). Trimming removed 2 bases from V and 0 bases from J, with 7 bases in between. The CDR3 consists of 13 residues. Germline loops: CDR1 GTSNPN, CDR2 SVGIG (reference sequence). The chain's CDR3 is CAWSRGANYGYTF. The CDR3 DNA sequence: TGTGCCTGGAGTAGGGGTGCTAACTATGGCTACACCTTC.

This CDR3 reads CASSHSGRGDNEQFF. The CDR3 DNA is TGTGCCAGCAGCCATAGCGGGAGAGGCGACAATGAGCAGTTCTTC. The rearrangement joins TRBV11-2 to TRBJ2-1; TRBD2 aligns across 9 bases. CDR1 SGHAT and CDR2 FQNNGV come from the germline V gene. The trim removed 5 bases at V and 5 bases at J, leaving 7 bases unmatched. The CDR3 totals 15 residues.

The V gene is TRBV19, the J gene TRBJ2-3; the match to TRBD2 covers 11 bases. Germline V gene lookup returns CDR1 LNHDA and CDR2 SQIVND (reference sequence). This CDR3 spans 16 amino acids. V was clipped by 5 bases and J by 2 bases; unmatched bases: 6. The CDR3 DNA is TGTGCCAGTAGTCTGACTAGCGGGACCTTCACAGATACGCAGTATTTT. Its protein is CASSLTSGTFTDTQYF.

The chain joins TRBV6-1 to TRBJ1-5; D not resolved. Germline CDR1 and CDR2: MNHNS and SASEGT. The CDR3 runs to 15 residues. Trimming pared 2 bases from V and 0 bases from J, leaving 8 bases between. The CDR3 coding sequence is TGTGCCAGCAGTGAATCGAACTATAGCAATCAGCCCCAGCATTTT. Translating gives CASSESNYSNQPQHF.

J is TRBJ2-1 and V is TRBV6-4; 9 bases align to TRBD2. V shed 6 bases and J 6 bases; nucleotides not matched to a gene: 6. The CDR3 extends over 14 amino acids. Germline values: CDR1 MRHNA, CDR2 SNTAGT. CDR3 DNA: TGTGCCAGCAGAGTAGCGGGAGAATGCAATGAGCAGTTCTTC. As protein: CASRVAGECNEQFF.

The CDR3 nucleotides read TGTGCCAGCAGCCCAGGGTCCTATGGCTACACCTTC. Translating it yields CASSPGSYGYTF. J is TRBJ1-2 and V is TRBV5-6, with D maybe TRBD1 (5 bases). The CDR3 has 12 residues. Germline V CDR1 and CDR2: SGHDT, YYEEEE. The ends were cut back, 4 bases at V and 4 bases at J, with 8 bases in the middle.

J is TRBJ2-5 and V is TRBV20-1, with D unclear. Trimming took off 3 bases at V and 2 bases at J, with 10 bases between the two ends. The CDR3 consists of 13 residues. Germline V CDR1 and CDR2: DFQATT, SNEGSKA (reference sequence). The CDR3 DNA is TGCAGTGCTAGTTCGACTTATCAAGAGACCCAGTACTTC. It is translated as CSASSTYQETQYF.

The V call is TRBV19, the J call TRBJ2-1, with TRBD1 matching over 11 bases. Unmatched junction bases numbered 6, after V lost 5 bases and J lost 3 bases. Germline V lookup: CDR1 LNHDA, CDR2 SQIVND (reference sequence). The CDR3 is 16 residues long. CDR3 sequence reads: CASSQGTGGFYNEQFF. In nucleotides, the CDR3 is TGTGCCAGTAGTCAAGGGACAGGGGGTTTCTACAATGAGCAGTTCTTC.

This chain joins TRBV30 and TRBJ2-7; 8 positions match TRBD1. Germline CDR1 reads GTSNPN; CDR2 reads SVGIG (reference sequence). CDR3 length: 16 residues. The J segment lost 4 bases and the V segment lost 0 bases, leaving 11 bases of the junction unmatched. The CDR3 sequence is CAWSVPFGRGLYEQYF. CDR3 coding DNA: TGTGCCTGGAGTGTACCTTTTGGCAGGGGGCTATACGAGCAGTACTTC.

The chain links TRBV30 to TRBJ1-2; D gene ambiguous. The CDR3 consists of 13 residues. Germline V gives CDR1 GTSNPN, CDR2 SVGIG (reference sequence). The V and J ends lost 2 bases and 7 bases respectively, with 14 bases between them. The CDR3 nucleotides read TGTGCCTGGAGTACCTCTGTCGGTTCTGGCTACACCTTC. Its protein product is CAWSTSVGSGYTF.

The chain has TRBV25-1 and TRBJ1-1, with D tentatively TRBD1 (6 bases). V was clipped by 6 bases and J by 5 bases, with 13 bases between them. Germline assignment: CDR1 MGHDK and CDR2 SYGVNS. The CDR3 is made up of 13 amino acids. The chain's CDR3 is CASRQTGLTEAFF. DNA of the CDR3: TGTGCCAGCAGACAAACAGGGCTAACTGAAGCTTTCTTT.

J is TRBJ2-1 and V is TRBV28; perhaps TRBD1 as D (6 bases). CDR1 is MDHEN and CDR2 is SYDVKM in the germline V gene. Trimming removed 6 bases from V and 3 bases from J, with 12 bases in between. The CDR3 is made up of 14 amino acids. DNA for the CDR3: TGTGCCAGCAGGGGCTTACAGGGCTACAATGAGCAGTTCTTC. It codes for CASRGLQGYNEQFF.

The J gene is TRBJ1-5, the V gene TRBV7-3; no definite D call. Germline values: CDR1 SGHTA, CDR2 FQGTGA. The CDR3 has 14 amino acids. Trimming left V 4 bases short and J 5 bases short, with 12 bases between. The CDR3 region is CASSSSKYDQPQHF. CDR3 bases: TGTGCCAGCAGCTCCTCTAAGTACGATCAGCCCCAGCATTTT.

CDR3 nucleotides: TGCGCCAGCAGCTTGGGACGGGAAACAGATACGCAGTATTTT. Translated, it gives CASSLGRETDTQYF. This chain connects TRBV5-1 to TRBJ2-3; D is possibly TRBD2 (5 bases). The CDR3 contains 14 residues. Germline V gives CDR1 SGHRS, CDR2 YFSETQ. The ends were cut back, 0 bases at V and 3 bases at J, with 8 bases in the middle.

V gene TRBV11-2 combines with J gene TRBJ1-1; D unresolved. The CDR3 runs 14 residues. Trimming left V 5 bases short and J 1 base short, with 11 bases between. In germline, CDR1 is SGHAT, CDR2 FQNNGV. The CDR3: CASSQRVENTEAFF. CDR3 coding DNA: TGTGCCAGCAGCCAACGGGTAGAGAACACTGAAGCTTTCTTT.

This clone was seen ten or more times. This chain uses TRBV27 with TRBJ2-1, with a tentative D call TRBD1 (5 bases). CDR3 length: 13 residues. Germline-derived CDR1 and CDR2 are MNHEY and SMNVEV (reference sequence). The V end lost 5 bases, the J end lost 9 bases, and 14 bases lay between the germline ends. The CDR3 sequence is CASSPQVFGEQFF. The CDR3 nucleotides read TGTGCCAGCAGTCCACAGGTATTCGGTGAGCAGTTCTTC.

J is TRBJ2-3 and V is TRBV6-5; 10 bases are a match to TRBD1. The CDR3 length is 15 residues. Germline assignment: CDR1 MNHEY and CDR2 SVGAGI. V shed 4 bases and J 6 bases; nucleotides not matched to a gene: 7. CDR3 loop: CASSFRQGADDTQYF. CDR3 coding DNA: TGTGCCAGCAGTTTCAGACAGGGGGCAGATGATACGCAGTATTTT.

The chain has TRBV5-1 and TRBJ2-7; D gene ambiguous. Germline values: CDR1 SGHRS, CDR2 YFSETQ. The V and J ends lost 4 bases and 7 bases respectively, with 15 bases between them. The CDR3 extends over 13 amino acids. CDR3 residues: CASSPYQTREQYF. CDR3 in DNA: TGCGCCAGCAGCCCCTACCAGACGAGGGAGCAGTACTTC.

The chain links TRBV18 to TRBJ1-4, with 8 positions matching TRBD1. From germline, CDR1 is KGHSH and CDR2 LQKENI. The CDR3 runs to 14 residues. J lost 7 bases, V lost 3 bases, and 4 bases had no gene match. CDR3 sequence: CASSPTGDTEKLFF. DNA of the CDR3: TGTGCCAGCTCACCGACAGGGGATACTGAAAAACTGTTTTTT. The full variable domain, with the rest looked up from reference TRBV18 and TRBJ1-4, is NAGVMQNPRHLVRRRGQEARLRCSPMKGHSHVYWYRQLPEEGLKFMVYLQKENIIDESGMPKERFSAEFPKEGPSILRIQQVVRGDSAAYFCASSPTGDTEKLFFGSGTQLSVL.

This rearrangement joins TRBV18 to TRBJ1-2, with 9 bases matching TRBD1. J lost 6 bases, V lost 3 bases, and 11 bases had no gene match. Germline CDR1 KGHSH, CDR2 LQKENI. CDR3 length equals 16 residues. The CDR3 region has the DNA TGTGCCAGCTCACCGAGTTCCGCACAGGGGGCGGATGGCTACACCTTC. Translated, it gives CASSPSSAQGADGYTF. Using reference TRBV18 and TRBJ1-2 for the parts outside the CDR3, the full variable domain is NAGVMQNPRHLVRRRGQEARLRCSPMKGHSHVYWYRQLPEEGLKFMVYLQKENIIDESGMPKERFSAEFPKEGPSILRIQQVVRGDSAAYFCASSPSSAQGADGYTFGSGTRLTVV.

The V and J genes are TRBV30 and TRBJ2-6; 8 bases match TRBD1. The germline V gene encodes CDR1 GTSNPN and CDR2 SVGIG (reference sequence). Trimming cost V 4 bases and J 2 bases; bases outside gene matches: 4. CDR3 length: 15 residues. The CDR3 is CAWIPDRAGANVLTF. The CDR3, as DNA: TGTGCCTGGATACCGGACAGGGCTGGGGCCAACGTCCTGACTTTC.